The source of this T cell receptor (beta chain) is a study of blood T cells in healthy people across ages. Overall study results and limits: Relative to aged donors, long-lived donors carried more naive CD4+ cells and displayed higher diversity. The lack of PBMC sorting stopped any conclusive naive versus antigen-experienced comparison.

Using a J-beta primer mix together with a sample-barcoded 5' primer, a second PCR was run for roughly 6 to 11 cycles. Every molecule of cDNA carried a tag from a template-switch adaptor with 12 random nucleotides. TCRdb redid the calling of the 5' RACE reads with MiXCR, one entry per CDR3 protein. The sample has hundreds of thousands of distinct CDR3 sequences, under 80% seen once. V shed 8 bases, J shed 1 base, and the junction held 4 bases outside the gene matches. Germline CDR1 reads DFQATT; CDR2 reads SNEGSKA (reference sequence). The CDR3 totals 12 residues. This clonotype was seen only a few times. No antigen is known for it.

The sequenced material came from blood. This TCR came from a man aged 25 to 40 in good health. The rearrangement uses TRBV20-1 and TRBJ2-7; TRBD2 aligns across 8 bases. CDR3 DNA: TGCAGTCCGGGGGGGGGATCCTACGAGCAGTACTTC. Amino acid sequence: CSPGGGSYEQYF.